Below, 3 T cell receptor beta chains from the same sample are listed, as sequenced in a study of early T cells in non-severe SARS-CoV-2 infection. Each CDR3 protein gets one entry after TCRdb re-called the 5' RACE reads with MiXCR. The sample carries about 50,000 distinct CDR3 sequences, roughly 8.8% recorded once. Sequencing was carried out using whole blood. The receptor set was obtained from an adult who was a healthcare worker with PCR-confirmed SARS-CoV-2 infection or an uninfected control (not recorded which).

This clonotype has a count of ten or more. CDR3 sequence reads: CASSLVLYTDTQYF. The DNA of the CDR3 is TGTGCCAGCAGCTTAGTGCTGTACACAGATACGCAGTATTTT. The chain has TRBV7-2 and TRBJ2-3; D gene uncertain. V shed 1 base and J shed 2 bases, with 7 bases lying between them. The CDR3 has 14 residues. Per the germline V gene, CDR1 is SGHTA and CDR2 is FQGNSA.

DNA for the CDR3: TGTGCCAGCAGCCAACGGGACAGCGAATTCTACGAGCAGTACTTC. Encoded protein: CASSQRDSEFYEQYF. The chain uses TRBV6-2 or TRBV6-3 and TRBJ2-7; 7 bases are shared with TRBD1. The CDR3 length is 15 residues. The V and J ends lost 6 bases and 3 bases, in that order; junction bases with no gene match: 11. The V gene's germline CDR1 is MNHEY and CDR2 SVGEGT.

The rearrangement uses TRBV11-3 and TRBJ2-6; D possibly corresponds to TRBD1 (5 bases). The CDR3 totals 15 residues. V gave up 3 bases and J gave up 2 bases, with 8 bases separating them. Germline V gene data show CDR1 as SGHNT and CDR2 as YENEEA. The CDR3 DNA is TGTGCCAGCAGCTTTTCAGGGCCTGGGGCCAACGTCCTGACTTTC. It is translated as CASSFSGPGANVLTF.